A selection of T cell receptor beta chains follows, all from one sample in a study of cytomegalovirus exposure and HLA in healthy donors. Assay used: immunoSEQ multiplex PCR; TCRdb lists only in-frame clones, some missing. The sample has more than 100,000 clones, about four fifths seen once. What was sequenced was PBMCs. The source is a woman in her 40s in good health and CMV-seronegative. The CDR3 runs from the conserved cysteine through the conserved F or W. Each record gives: J gene, V gene, clone size, D gene, CDR3 DNA, CDR3 protein. A D gene is named only where the DNA matches it firmly. Size is omitted from some rows. Given values are once, few, many or a class for expanded clones.

J: TRBJ2-3
V: TRBV4-3
size: NA
D: TRBD1
DNA: TGCGCCAGCAGCCAAGATAGGACAGGTACAACAGATACGCAGTATTTT
CDR3: CASSQDRTGTTDTQYF

J: TRBJ1-2
V: TRBV6-5
size: NA
D: TRBD1
DNA: TGTGCCAGCAGCCCGAGGGGGCTAGGGGGCTACACCTTC
CDR3: CASSPRGLGGYTF

J: TRBJ1-1
V: TRBV7-6
size: few
D: NA
DNA: TGTGCCAGCAGCTCAGGAGGTAACACTGAAGCTTTCTTT
CDR3: CASSSGGNTEAFF

J: TRBJ2-3
V: TRBV5-1
size: NA
D: NA
DNA: TGCGCCAGCAGCGAACAGGGATTAGATACGCAGTATTTT
CDR3: CASSEQGLDTQYF

J: TRBJ2-1
V: TRBV27
size: NA
D: NA
DNA: TGTGCCAGCAGTTCCCCGACTCGGTACAATGAGCAGTTCTTC
CDR3: CASSSPTRYNEQFF

J: TRBJ2-3
V: TRBV5-1
size: NA
D: TRBD2
DNA: TGCGCCAGCAGCTTCACACTATCTAGCGGGGACACAGATACGCAGTATTTT
CDR3: CASSFTLSSGDTDTQYF

J: TRBJ1-6
V: TRBV9
size: NA
D: NA
DNA: TGTGCCAGCAGCGTCAGCGACTCACCCCTCCACTTT
CDR3: CASSVSDSPLHF

J: TRBJ1-5
V: TRBV7-2
size: once
D: NA
DNA: TGTGCCAGCAGCTTAGAACAGGGTCAGCCCCAGCATTTT
CDR3: CASSLEQGQPQHF

J: TRBJ1-5
V: TRBV2
size: NA
D: NA
DNA: TGTGCCAGCAACAGGGCCCCTGGGAATCAGCCCCAGCATTTT
CDR3: CASNRAPGNQPQHF

J: TRBJ1-2
V: TRBV7-6
size: once
D: NA
DNA: TGTGCCAGCAGCTTAACCCGGATGGGAGATGGCTACACCTTC
CDR3: CASSLTRMGDGYTF

J: TRBJ2-5
V: TRBV7-3
size: NA
D: TRBD1
DNA: TGTGCCAGCAGCTCAGACAGGGGGTTGACCCAGTACTTC
CDR3: CASSSDRGLTQYF

J: TRBJ1-3
V: TRBV7-2
size: NA
D: NA
DNA: TGTGCCAGCAGCTTACTCAGGGTTGGTGGAAACACCATATATTTT
CDR3: CASSLLRVGGNTIYF

J: TRBJ2-3
V: TRBV4-2
size: NA
D: TRBD2
DNA: TGTGCCAGCAGCCGCACTAGCGGGGGGTTTGGTGCAGATACGCAGTATTTT
CDR3: CASSRTSGGFGADTQYF

J: TRBJ2-7
V: TRBV10-1
size: NA
D: NA
DNA: TGCGCCAGCAGTGCACCTCCCGTGGCAGGGCTAGCCTACGAGCAGTACTTC
CDR3: CASSAPPVAGLAYEQYF

J: TRBJ2-2
V: TRBV7-7
size: NA
D: TRBD1
DNA: TGTGCTAGCAGCGTGGACAGGGCTAACACCGGGGAGCTGTTTTTT
CDR3: CASSVDRANTGELFF